The T cell receptor (beta chain) under discussion was sequenced for a study of Graves' ophthalmopathy and Graves' hyperthyroidism. Study-wide findings and caveats: Blood contained most expanded thyroid clonotypes exceeding 0.001 frequency.

RNA transcripts provided the template for amplifying TCR beta CDR3 regions. A first-round RT-PCR used HTBI primers, followed by a second-round multiplex PCR. TCRdb independently ran MiXCR on the multiplex PCR reads; one entry per CDR3 protein. The table includes some 1.1 million distinct CDR3 sequences, 35% to 40% detected once. Notes on this clonotype: Its antigen is unidentified.

Hyperthyroidism patients, aged 18 to 65, were newly diagnosed, under 2 months' duration. Uncontrolled infections, other autoimmune diseases, pregnancy or lactation barred patients from enrollment. Source material: peripheral blood or thyroid tissue (not recorded which). This clonotype was sampled from an adult man with Graves' hyperthyroidism.

Here the CDR3 reads CASSSRGGMKETQYF. CDR3 DNA: TGTGCCAGCAGTTCCCGCGGGGGGATGAAAGAGACCCAGTACTTC. The J gene is TRBJ2-5, the V gene TRBV6-5; 8 bases map to TRBD2. V lost 4 bases, J lost 3 bases, and 7 bases stayed unmatched. The V gene's germline CDR1 is MNHEY and CDR2 SVGAGI. CDR3 size: 15 residues.